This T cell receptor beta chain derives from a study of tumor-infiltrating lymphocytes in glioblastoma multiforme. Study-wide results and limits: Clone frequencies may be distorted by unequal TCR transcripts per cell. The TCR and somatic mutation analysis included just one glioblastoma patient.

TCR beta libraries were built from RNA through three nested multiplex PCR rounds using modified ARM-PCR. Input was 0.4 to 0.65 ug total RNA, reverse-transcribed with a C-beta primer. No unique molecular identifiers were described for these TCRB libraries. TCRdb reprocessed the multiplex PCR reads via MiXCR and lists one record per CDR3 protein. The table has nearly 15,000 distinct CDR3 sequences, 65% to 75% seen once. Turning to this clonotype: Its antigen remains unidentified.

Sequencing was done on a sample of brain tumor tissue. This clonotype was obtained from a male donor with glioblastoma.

CDR3 protein: CSARDGAGVGGELFF. The DNA for the CDR3 is TGCAGTGCTAGAGATGGAGCGGGAGTTGGAGGGGAGCTGTTTTTT. The V and J genes are TRBV20-1 and TRBJ2-2; 8 bases are a match to TRBD2. This CDR3 is built from 15 residues. J lost 8 bases, V lost 0 bases, and 8 bases had no gene match. CDR1 and CDR2 from the germline V gene are DFQATT and SNEGSKA (reference sequence).